These 6 T cell receptor beta chains were all obtained from the same sample, sequenced in a study of cytomegalovirus exposure and HLA in healthy donors. PCR primers comprised 60 Vbeta and 13 Jbeta primers. Profiling relied on immunoSEQ multiplex PCR, and the TCRdb table lists in-frame clones only, not all of them. The table has 150,000 to 200,000 clones, approximately 80% seen once; the top ten hold approximately 4.4%. The sample was PBMCs. The receptor set was obtained from a woman under 30 in good health and CMV-seropositive.

This clone was observed a single time. The chain joins TRBV15 to TRBJ1-2, with TRBD1 matching 9 bases. V shed 5 bases, J shed 4 bases, and the junction held 8 bases outside the gene matches. The CDR3 is made up of 15 amino acids. Germline V lookup: CDR1 LNHNV, CDR2 YYDKDF (reference sequence). CDR3 sequence (DNA): TGTGCCACCAGCGGACGGGACAGGGAATCCTATGGCTACACCTTC. Translated, it gives CATSGRDRESYGYTF.

The rearrangement joins TRBV6-5 to TRBJ2-2; possible D gene TRBD1, 6 bases. Germline V gene lookup returns CDR1 MNHEY and CDR2 SVGAGI. Trimming took 7 bases from V and 6 from J, leaving 15 bases between them. The CDR3 extends over 14 amino acids. The CDR3 loop is CASTQTGSAGELFF. The CDR3 nucleotides read TGTGCCAGCACCCAAACAGGGTCAGCCGGGGAGCTGTTTTTT.

The rearrangement links TRBV27 to TRBJ2-1; D is ambiguous. The CDR3 covers 13 residues. V gave up 4 bases and J gave up 6 bases, with 10 bases separating them. Germline CDR1 reads MNHEY; CDR2 reads SMNVEV (reference sequence). CDR3 region: CASSSDMSNEQFF. DNA of the CDR3: TGTGCCAGCAGTTCCGATATGAGCAATGAGCAGTTCTTC.

The V and J genes are TRBV28 and TRBJ1-5, with D perhaps TRBD1 (5 bases). In germline, CDR1 is MDHEN, CDR2 SYDVKM. Trimming took off 7 bases at V and 3 bases at J, with 16 bases between the two ends. The CDR3 has 15 amino acids. DNA for the CDR3: TGTGCCAGCACCGGGGCACGGGGGGACAATCAGCCCCAGCATTTT. The encoded protein is CASTGARGDNQPQHF.

J is TRBJ2-3 and V is TRBV29-1; 8 bases fit TRBD1. V lost 6 bases to trimming and J lost 5 bases; unmatched junction nucleotides: 10. CDR3 length: 14 amino acids. Germline V CDR1 and CDR2: SQVTM, ANQGSEA. CDR3 DNA sequence: TGCAGCGTGGCTGGACAGGGTCCGGGAGATACGCAGTATTTT. Its protein product is CSVAGQGPGDTQYF.

V is TRBV4-1 and J is TRBJ2-7; 9 bases are a match to TRBD2. From germline, CDR1 is MGHRA and CDR2 YSYEKL. Germline trimming cut 1 base from V and 4 bases from J; bases unmatched to any gene: 5. The CDR3 spans 15 residues. CDR3 DNA sequence: TGCGCCAGCAGCCAAGTGGGCGGGGGGGAATACGAGCAGTACTTC. Protein product: CASSQVGGGEYEQYF.